These 32 T cell receptor beta chains were all obtained from the same sample, sequenced in a study of blood T cells in healthy people across ages. For the second PCR, which ran for roughly 7 to 11 cycles, a sample-barcoded 5' primer and a J-beta primer mix were used. TCRdb re-derived calls from the 5' RACE reads in MiXCR, one entry per CDR3 protein. The sample contains about 810,000 distinct CDR3 sequences, about 37% of which appear only once. Sequences were obtained from blood. Source of these receptors: a man between 18 and 29 years old in good health.

This clonotype came up a few times. The chain uses TRBV20-1 and TRBJ1-6; TRBD1 agrees at 9 bases. Germline values: CDR1 DFQATT, CDR2 SNEGSKA (reference sequence). This CDR3 has 14 amino acids. The CDR3 DNA sequence: TGCGAAGCACAGGGGGCGCCCGATAATTCACCCCTCCACTTT. This gives the protein CEAQGAPDNSPLHF.

The sample holds a few counts of this clonotype. The chain carries TRBV12-3 or TRBV12-4 and TRBJ2-5; 10 nucleotides align to TRBD1. Trimming at V came to 6 bases and at J to 1 base, leaving 5 bases not matched to a gene. The CDR3 covers 15 residues. The CDR3 here is CASRTRTGGQETQYF. The CDR3 nucleotides read TGTGCCAGCAGAACTCGGACAGGGGGCCAAGAGACCCAGTACTTC.

CDR3 sequence (DNA): TGCGCCAGCAGCCGGGGAATAGCGGGGGGCACCGCAGATACGCAGTATTTT. Translated, it gives CASSRGIAGGTADTQYF. J is TRBJ2-3 and V is TRBV4-3; 10 nucleotides align to TRBD2. The V gene's germline CDR1 is LGHNA and CDR2 YSLEER. This CDR3 spans 17 amino acids. Losses at the gene ends were 4 bases for V and 4 bases for J; bases not matched to a gene: 11.

This clonotype was detected a few times. The rearrangement links TRBV24-1 to TRBJ2-5; TRBD1 aligns across 8 bases. The CDR3 has 15 amino acids. The V gene's germline CDR1 is KGHDR and CDR2 SFDVKD. After removal of 3 bases from V and 5 bases from J, the junction contained 7 bases not matched to a gene. CDR3 protein: CATSDPGTGGETQYF. The CDR3 DNA reads as TGTGCCACCAGTGATCCAGGGACAGGAGGGGAGACCCAGTACTTC.

This clonotype was counted once. This rearrangement joins TRBV9 to TRBJ2-5, with 8 bases identical to TRBD2. The V gene's germline CDR1 is SGDLS and CDR2 YYNGEE. V shed 3 bases, J shed 4 bases, and the junction held 2 bases outside the gene matches. The CDR3 is made up of 13 amino acids. The CDR3, as DNA: TGTGCCAGCAGCGGTAGCGGGGTAGAGACCCAGTACTTC. Amino acids: CASSGSGVETQYF.

This clonotype was seen a handful of times. This chain connects TRBV4-3 to TRBJ2-3, with 7 bases identical to TRBD1. The CDR3 totals 18 residues. Germline trimming cut 0 bases from V and 5 bases from J; bases unmatched to any gene: 14. Germline loops: CDR1 LGHNA, CDR2 YSLEER. The CDR3 here is CASSQDYSRTGVLDTQYF. The CDR3 region has the DNA TGCGCCAGCAGCCAAGATTACAGTAGGACAGGAGTCCTAGATACGCAGTATTTT.

This clonotype was counted a few times. The V gene is TRBV7-9, the J gene TRBJ2-2; D unresolved. V lost 4 bases to trimming and J lost 3 bases, with 6 bases between them. Germline V gene data show CDR1 as SEHNR and CDR2 as FQNEAQ (reference sequence). The CDR3 loop spans 13 amino acids. The CDR3 protein is CASSSEYTGELFF. DNA for the CDR3: TGTGCCAGCAGCTCGGAATACACCGGGGAGCTGTTTTTT.

This clonotype was counted many times. This rearrangement joins TRBV10-3 to TRBJ1-2; the D is unclear. V shed 2 bases and J shed 2 bases, with 9 bases lying between them. The germline V gene encodes CDR1 ENHRY and CDR2 SYGVKD. This CDR3 contains 14 residues. The CDR3 spells CAISEVGNNYGYTF. CDR3 nucleotide sequence: TGTGCCATCAGTGAGGTGGGAAACAACTATGGCTACACCTTC.

Concerning this clonotype itself: The junction departs from the called germline gene at one end, perhaps through a read error. J is TRBJ1-1 and V is TRBV20-1; no definite D call. Per the germline V gene, CDR1 is DFQATT and CDR2 is SNEGSKA (reference sequence). CDR3 length equals 12 residues. This CDR3 is CSASRRDTETFF. The CDR3 bases are TGCAGTGCCTCTCGCAGAGACACTGAAACTTTCTTT.

The sample holds a few counts of this clonotype. The chain has TRBV5-6 and TRBJ1-4, with 7 bases that match TRBD1. Germline V gives CDR1 SGHDT, CDR2 YYEEEE. Trimming removed 4 bases from V and 4 bases from J; junction bases left unmatched: 7. The CDR3 covers 15 residues. The CDR3 protein is CASSLRDRYNEKLFF. CDR3 DNA: TGTGCCAGCAGCCTCCGGGACAGATATAATGAAAAACTGTTTTTT.

This clonotype came up many times. V is TRBV29-1 and J is TRBJ2-1, with 8 bases matching TRBD2. V dropped 8 bases and J dropped 5; count of bases not matched to a gene: 14. This CDR3 spans 15 amino acids. Germline V CDR1 and CDR2: SQVTM, ANQGSEA. The CDR3 is CSTTAAGVPDNEQFF. In nucleotides, the CDR3 is TGCAGCACCACCGCAGCGGGGGTCCCTGACAATGAGCAGTTCTTC.

This clonotype was picked up a small number of times. The rearrangement uses TRBV27 and TRBJ1-2, with D uncertain. Germline CDR1 MNHEY, CDR2 SMNVEV (reference sequence). The length of the CDR3 is 15 residues. V lost 2 bases to trimming and J lost 4 bases, with 14 bases between them. The CDR3 sequence is CASSLVAGWGYGYTF. CDR3 sequence (DNA): TGTGCCAGCAGTTTAGTTGCCGGGTGGGGCTATGGCTACACCTTC.

V usage is TRBV9 and J usage is TRBJ2-3; 7 bases fit TRBD1. V lost 0 bases to trimming and J lost 6 bases; unmatched junction nucleotides: 4. Germline V gene lookup returns CDR1 SGDLS and CDR2 YYNGEE. The CDR3 is 14 amino acids. CDR3 loop: CASSVGRGGDTQYF. The CDR3 DNA reads as TGTGCCAGCAGCGTAGGAAGAGGGGGCGATACGCAGTATTTT.

This clonotype appeared a few times. The chain has TRBV20-1 and TRBJ1-5; D not resolved. The CDR3 is 13 residues long. Germline CDR1 DFQATT, CDR2 SNEGSKA (reference sequence). Trimming took 3 bases from V and 1 from J, leaving 7 bases between them. The CDR3 sequence: CSASGKSNQPQHF. The CDR3 DNA reads TGCAGTGCTAGTGGTAAAAGCAATCAGCCCCAGCATTTT.

This clonotype was counted a few times. This sequence joins TRBV20-1 and TRBJ2-1; TRBD1 agrees at 10 bases. In germline, CDR1 is DFQATT, CDR2 SNEGSKA (reference sequence). The CDR3 spans 15 residues. V gave up 3 bases and J gave up 4 bases; unmatched junction bases: 6. CDR3 sequence (DNA): TGCAGTGCTAGTCCGGGACAGGGGTTTTACAATGAGCAGTTCTTC. It yields the protein CSASPGQGFYNEQFF.

The table lists this clonotype with many counts. The rearrangement links TRBV6-2 or TRBV6-3 to TRBJ2-3; no reliable D call. The V gene lost 2 bases and the J gene lost 1 base, with 4 bases spanning the gap. Germline CDR1 and CDR2: MNHEY and SVGEGT. The CDR3 loop spans 13 amino acids. The CDR3: CASSYGGTDTQYF. Written as DNA, the CDR3 is TGTGCCAGCAGTTACGGGGGCACAGATACGCAGTATTTT.

This clonotype occurred a few times. The chain is built from TRBV20-1 and TRBJ1-2; 8 bases map to TRBD1. Trimming took 1 base from V and 4 from J; bases not matched to a gene: 5. Germline V gives CDR1 DFQATT, CDR2 SNEGSKA (reference sequence). The CDR3 contains 14 residues. For the CDR3, the DNA is TGCAGTGCTAGAGTCCCGGACAGGGCCTATGGCTACACCTTC. Translating it yields CSARVPDRAYGYTF.

The gene calls are TRBV20-1 and TRBJ2-3; perhaps TRBD2 as D (6 bases). Per the germline V gene, CDR1 is DFQATT and CDR2 is SNEGSKA (reference sequence). Trimming shortened V by 6 bases and J by 2 bases, and 15 bases separated the two germline ends. The CDR3 totals 14 residues. CDR3: CSAKELAYTDTQYF. The CDR3, as DNA: TGCAGTGCGAAGGAACTAGCTTACACAGATACGCAGTATTTT.

This chain uses TRBV12-3 or TRBV12-4 with TRBJ2-3; 9 nucleotides match TRBD2. This CDR3 has 19 residues. With 7 bases clipped from V and 2 bases from J, the junction kept 19 bases outside the gene matches. The CDR3 spells CASTSGSGGSIHNTDTQYF. The CDR3 bases are TGTGCCAGCACCTCTGGGAGCGGGGGGTCAATACACAACACAGATACGCAGTATTTT.

The chain is built from TRBV29-1 and TRBJ2-2; D possibly corresponds to TRBD1 (5 bases). The V and J ends lost 4 bases and 1 base respectively, with 10 bases between them. CDR3 length equals 14 residues. Germline V gives CDR1 SQVTM, CDR2 ANQGSEA. CDR3 protein: CSVGGRVNTGELFF. The DNA of the CDR3 is TGCAGCGTTGGCGGCAGGGTGAACACCGGGGAGCTGTTTTTT.

This clonotype was seen more than once but under ten times. The chain links TRBV4-2 to TRBJ2-1; TRBD1 might be the D (7 bases). The CDR3 length is 15 residues. Germline loops: CDR1 LGHNA, CDR2 YNFKEQ. V shed 0 bases and J shed 9 bases, with 15 bases lying between them. CDR3 loop: CASSQEAGGPSEQFF. The CDR3 DNA follows: TGTGCCAGCAGCCAAGAAGCAGGGGGGCCGAGTGAGCAGTTCTTC.

This clonotype was counted once. The V gene is TRBV6-2 or TRBV6-3, the J gene TRBJ1-1, with no clear D. The CDR3 covers 13 residues. The V gene's germline CDR1 is MNHEY and CDR2 SVGEGT. The V gene lost 5 bases and the J gene lost 4 bases, with 11 bases spanning the gap. CDR3 coding DNA: TGTGCCAGCAGTCCCCACTGGGGCACTGAAGCTTTCTTT. Its protein is CASSPHWGTEAFF.

The chain is built from TRBV5-1 and TRBJ2-5; 8 nucleotides align to TRBD2. Gene TRBJ2-4 matches the end of the DNA better, so the J call may be wrong. The CDR3 spans 13 residues. Per germline, CDR1 SGHRS and CDR2 YFSETQ. CDR3 region: CASSLAGENIQYF. CDR3 in DNA: TGCGCCAGCAGCTTAGCGGGGGAAAACATTCAGTACTTC.

This rearrangement joins TRBV7-2 to TRBJ1-5; TRBD1 might be the D (5 bases). Trimming removed 1 base from V and 6 bases from J, with 10 bases in between. This CDR3 is built from 14 residues. From germline, CDR1 is SGHTA and CDR2 FQGNSA. The CDR3 coding sequence is TGTGCCAGCAGCTTAGTGGGGGTGGCTCAGCCCCAGCATTTT. Translation gives CASSLVGVAQPQHF.

CDR3 bases: TGTGCCAGCAGTTACTCAGGTTCCGAGCAGTACTTC. Protein sequence: CASSYSGSEQYF. The rearrangement joins TRBV6-6 to TRBJ2-5; D is unclear. TRBJ2-7 explains the end of the DNA better; the J call may be wrong. CDR3 size: 12 residues. Germline CDR1 is MNHNY and CDR2 is SVGAGI (reference sequence).

In its sample, this clonotype was seen a few times. This rearrangement joins TRBV28 to TRBJ2-1; tentative D call: TRBD1 (5 bases). The CDR3 contains 14 residues. Germline V gene sequence: CDR1 MDHEN, CDR2 SYDVKM. Trimming took 8 bases from V and 5 from J, leaving 16 bases between them. The CDR3: CASHRGLQDNEQFF. CDR3 DNA sequence: TGTGCCAGCCATAGGGGCCTTCAGGACAATGAGCAGTTCTTC.

This chain links TRBV4-3 with TRBJ1-2; 7 bases match TRBD1. This CDR3 comprises 14 residues. CDR1 is LGHNA, CDR2 YSLEER, per germline. The trim removed 4 bases at V and 4 bases at J, leaving 6 bases unmatched. The CDR3 region has the DNA TGCGCCAGCAGCCCAGACAGGGATCCCTATGGCTACACCTTC. This gives the protein CASSPDRDPYGYTF.

This chain connects TRBV12-3 or TRBV12-4 to TRBJ2-1; 7 bases align to TRBD1. The CDR3 extends over 14 amino acids. Trimming removed 10 bases from V and 4 bases from J; junction bases left unmatched: 10. Here the CDR3 reads CATTWSGGYNEQFF. DNA for the CDR3: TGTGCCACCACTTGGTCAGGGGGTTACAATGAGCAGTTCTTC.

This clonotype occurred a few times. The chain has TRBV27 and TRBJ2-3; D is ambiguous. Germline V gene data show CDR1 as MNHEY and CDR2 as SMNVEV (reference sequence). V was trimmed by 6 bases and J by 6 bases, leaving 13 bases between them. This CDR3 has 13 amino acids. In nucleotides, the CDR3 is TGTGCCAGCAGCAGCAGCGCGTCGGATACGCAGTATTTT. Encoded protein: CASSSSASDTQYF.

This clonotype has a handful of counts. The chain employs TRBV20-1 and TRBJ1-4; D unclear. V was cut by 6 bases and J by 5 bases, with 7 bases left in between. The CDR3 sequence is 11 residues long. CDR1 DFQATT and CDR2 SNEGSKA come from the germline V gene (reference sequence). This CDR3 reads CSADENEKLFF. The CDR3 DNA reads as TGCAGTGCGGATGAGAATGAAAAACTGTTTTTT.

V usage is TRBV13 and J usage is TRBJ1-1; the D gene is possibly TRBD1 (6 bases). Germline CDR1 is PRHDT and CDR2 is FYEKMQ (reference sequence). This CDR3 region has 15 residues. V lost 1 base and J 5 bases, leaving 14 bases between the germline ends. The CDR3 nucleotides are TGTGCCAGCAGCTTAGAGGCACAGGGAAATACTGAAGCTTTCTTT. The encoded protein is CASSLEAQGNTEAFF.

The chain uses TRBV20-1 and TRBJ2-1; TRBD2 agrees at 8 bases. The V and J ends lost 0 bases and 8 bases, in that order; junction bases with no gene match: 15. The CDR3 is 17 residues long. Germline-derived CDR1 and CDR2 are DFQATT and SNEGSKA (reference sequence). CDR3 DNA sequence: TGCAGTGCTAGAGATGCGGGCCGGGGGGGCATCCCGGATGAGCAGTTCTTC. This translates into CSARDAGRGGIPDEQFF.